The 24 T cell receptor beta chains in this list originate from one sample, sequenced in a study of T cell responses to AZD1222 COVID-19 vaccine. Assay: immunoSEQ multiplex PCR; the TCRdb copy retains only in-frame clones and omits some. The data hold fewer than 200,000 clones, with 70% to 90% observed a single time. This sample comprised peripheral blood, obtained 28 days after the second AZD1222 dose. Receptor source: an adult who received the AZD1222 COVID-19 vaccine.

This rearrangement joins TRBV19 to TRBJ2-2; D could derive from TRBD1 or TRBD2 (5 bases each). CDR3 length equals 17 residues. Per germline, CDR1 LNHDA and CDR2 SQIVND (reference sequence). Between the trimmed V and J ends, which lost 3 bases and 3 bases, there was a span of 17 bases. The CDR3 here is CASSIGAGQAHTGELFF. The CDR3 DNA is TGTGCCAGTAGTATCGGGGCTGGGCAGGCCCACACCGGGGAGCTGTTTTTT.

This clone was found a few times. This chain uses TRBV4-1 with TRBJ1-1; 7 bases are a match to TRBD1. Losses at the gene ends were 2 bases for V and 11 bases for J; bases not matched to a gene: 11. This CDR3 spans 14 amino acids. The germline V gene encodes CDR1 MGHRA and CDR2 YSYEKL. CDR3 DNA sequence: TGCGCCAGCAGCCAATATGACAGGGCGTTTAGGGCTTTCTTT. Its translation: CASSQYDRAFRAFF.

The chain recombines TRBV28 with TRBJ2-4; D is ambiguous. V was clipped by 0 bases and J by 0 bases, with 6 bases between them. The CDR3 covers 15 residues. Germline CDR1 is MDHEN and CDR2 is SYDVKM. The CDR3 coding sequence is TGTGCCAGCAGTTTATGGAGACTAGCCAAAAACATTCAGTACTTC. It is translated as CASSLWRLAKNIQYF.

The chain carries TRBV19 and TRBJ2-2; D tentatively fits TRBD1 or TRBD2 (5 bases each). The CDR3 runs to 16 residues. V was trimmed by 2 bases and J by 1 base, leaving 11 bases between them. CDR1 is LNHDA, CDR2 SQIVND, per germline (reference sequence). CDR3 protein: CASSIMGTVNTGELFF. The CDR3 DNA is TGTGCCAGTAGTATAATGGGGACGGTGAACACCGGGGAGCTGTTTTTT. Based on the CDR3 plus reference TRBV19 and TRBJ2-2, the full variable domain is DGGITQSPKYLFRKEGQNVTLSCEQNLNHDAMYWYRQDPGQGLRLIYYSQIVNDFQKGDIAEGYSVSREKKESFPLTVTSAQKNPTAFYLCASSIMGTVNTGELFFGEGSRLTVL.

V usage is TRBV9 and J usage is TRBJ2-1; D call uncertain. The CDR3 totals 18 residues. V shed 3 bases and J shed 0 bases, with 19 bases lying between them. CDR1 and CDR2 from the germline V gene are SGDLS and YYNGEE. The chain's CDR3 is CASSEPVSAPYSYNEQFF. CDR3 nucleotide sequence: TGTGCCAGCAGCGAGCCCGTCTCCGCGCCTTACTCCTACAATGAGCAGTTCTTC.

This clone has more than one count but fewer than ten. The chain employs TRBV12-3 or TRBV12-4 and TRBJ1-6; D not certain. This CDR3 comprises 13 residues. Trimming shortened V by 7 bases and J by 7 bases, and 11 bases separated the two germline ends. This CDR3 reads CASNHPGNSPLHF. Written as DNA, the CDR3 is TGTGCCAGCAACCACCCGGGGAATTCACCCCTCCACTTT.

This rearrangement joins TRBV6-4 to TRBJ1-1; a weak D match, TRBD1 (6 bases). Trimming left V 6 bases short and J 8 bases short, with 16 bases between. CDR3 size: 13 residues. From germline, CDR1 is MRHNA and CDR2 SNTAGT. In DNA form, the CDR3 reads TGTGCCAGCAGCAAAGACGGGACAACCGAAGCTTTCTTT. The encoded protein is CASSKDGTTEAFF.

The V and J genes are TRBV18 and TRBJ2-7; 9 bases are a match to TRBD1. The CDR3 runs 15 residues. J was trimmed by 0 bases and V by 6 bases; bases with no gene match: 6. Germline CDR1 is KGHSH and CDR2 is LQKENI. The CDR3 here is CASSPGQGSSYEQYF. The CDR3 region has the DNA TGTGCCAGCTCCCCCGGACAGGGGAGCTCCTACGAGCAGTACTTC.

V gene TRBV6-1 combines with J gene TRBJ1-1, with D hard to call. V was cut by 3 bases and J by 4 bases, with 9 bases left in between. Germline values: CDR1 MNHNS, CDR2 SASEGT. The CDR3 consists of 13 residues. The CDR3 region has the DNA TGTGCCAGCAGTGAGGTAGGCGGCACTGAAGCTTTCTTT. It translates to CASSEVGGTEAFF.

The chain carries TRBV19 and TRBJ2-1; 7 nucleotides match TRBD1. The germline V gene encodes CDR1 LNHDA and CDR2 SQIVND (reference sequence). After removal of 6 bases from V and 0 bases from J, the junction contained 8 bases not matched to a gene. The length of the CDR3 is 16 residues. CDR3 loop: CASRDSTGLSYNEQFF. Written as DNA, the CDR3 is TGTGCCAGTAGGGATTCGACAGGGCTCTCCTACAATGAGCAGTTCTTC.

V is TRBV27 and J is TRBJ2-1, with no clear D. In germline, CDR1 is MNHEY, CDR2 SMNVEV (reference sequence). This CDR3 contains 12 residues. V was trimmed by 4 bases and J by 10 bases, leaving 11 bases between them. This CDR3 is CASSYVMEEQFF. The CDR3 bases are TGTGCCAGCAGTTACGTAATGGAAGAGCAGTTCTTC.

This clone was seen a handful of times. The chain is built from TRBV29-1 and TRBJ1-2; 7 nucleotides align to TRBD1. This CDR3 is built from 11 residues. Germline-derived CDR1 and CDR2 are SQVTM and ANQGSEA. V was clipped by 7 bases and J by 7 bases; unmatched bases: 6. The CDR3 sequence is CSAQGDRGYTF. The CDR3 DNA is TGCAGCGCCCAGGGGGATCGTGGCTACACCTTC.

The chain joins TRBV7-2 to TRBJ2-1; TRBD2 matches 9 bases. The junction had 6 bases not matched to a gene; V was cut back by 6 bases and J by 3 bases. CDR1 and CDR2 from the germline V gene are SGHTA and FQGNSA. There are 15 residues in the CDR3. The CDR3 region is CASSFQAGGYNEQFF. Written as DNA, the CDR3 is TGTGCCAGCAGTTTCCAAGCGGGAGGCTACAATGAGCAGTTCTTC.

This clone was recorded only once. The rearrangement joins TRBV30 to TRBJ2-7, with D perhaps TRBD1 (5 bases). V was shortened by 1 base and J by 5 bases, with 12 bases between the two germline ends. Germline values: CDR1 GTSNPN, CDR2 SVGIG (reference sequence). The CDR3 extends over 13 amino acids. CDR3 sequence reads: CAWSEGQSNEQYF. The CDR3, as DNA: TGTGCCTGGAGTGAGGGGCAATCTAACGAGCAGTACTTC.

The CDR3 DNA reads as TGTGCCAGCAGCCTGGGACAGGGGTACTATGGCTACACCTTC. As protein: CASSLGQGYYGYTF. This sequence joins TRBV27 and TRBJ1-2; 10 nucleotides agree with TRBD1. Trimming at V came to 6 bases and at J to 3 bases, leaving 4 bases not matched to a gene. Germline V lookup: CDR1 MNHEY, CDR2 SMNVEV (reference sequence). The CDR3 consists of 14 residues.

CDR3 sequence reads: CASSWRELHGELFF. The CDR3 DNA follows: TGTGCCAGCAGCTGGAGGGAGCTCCACGGGGAGCTGTTTTTT. The genes are TRBV5-4 and TRBJ2-2; a weak D match, TRBD2 (6 bases). The CDR3 runs 14 residues. With 3 bases removed from V and 7 bases from J, the gap between germline ends came to 13 bases. Germline CDR1 SGHNT, CDR2 YYREEE (reference sequence).

This clone was recorded once. The chain uses TRBV5-1 and TRBJ1-3, with D possibly matching TRBD1 (5 bases). The length of the CDR3 is 15 residues. Trimming stripped 0 bases from V and 0 bases from J, with 7 bases between. Germline V gene data show CDR1 as SGHRS and CDR2 as YFSETQ. The CDR3 sequence is CASSLEQVSGNTIYF. The DNA of the CDR3 is TGCGCCAGCAGCTTGGAACAGGTCTCTGGAAACACCATATATTTT. The complete variable domain, with remaining parts taken from reference TRBV5-1 and TRBJ1-3, reads KAGVTQTPRYLIKTRGQQVTLSCSPISGHRSVSWYQQTPGQGLQFLFEYFSETQRNKGNFPGRFSGRQFSNSRSEMNVSTLELGDSALYLCASSLEQVSGNTIYFGEGSWLTVV.

CDR3 residues: CASSGASGTRLSTGELFF. CDR3 sequence (DNA): TGTGCCAGCAGCGGTGCTTCCGGGACGCGTCTCAGCACCGGGGAGCTGTTTTTT. The chain is built from TRBV7-2 and TRBJ2-2; perhaps D is TRBD1 or TRBD2 (5 bases each). V dropped 5 bases and J dropped 4 bases, with 23 bases sitting between them. Germline assignment: CDR1 SGHTA and CDR2 FQGNSA. The CDR3 spans 18 residues.

The chain joins TRBV10-1 to TRBJ1-5; weak D call: TRBD1 (6 bases). Trimming took off 11 bases at V and 7 bases at J, with 18 bases between the two ends. Germline-derived CDR1 and CDR2 are WNHNN and SYGVQD (reference sequence). The CDR3 has 13 amino acids. The CDR3 DNA is TGCGCCGGCCTCCAGGGTAGGGGGCAGCCCCAGCATTTT. It is translated as CAGLQGRGQPQHF.

V and J are TRBV18 and TRBJ2-1; 13 bases align to TRBD2. This CDR3 has 16 residues. V lost 4 bases, J lost 4 bases, and 4 bases stayed unmatched. Germline V gene sequence: CDR1 KGHSH, CDR2 LQKENI. The CDR3 bases are TGTGCCAGCTCACGGGGACTAGCGGGATCTTACAATGAGCAGTTCTTC. Residues: CASSRGLAGSYNEQFF.

CDR3 amino acids: CASSDRNYGYTF. The CDR3 nucleotides are TGTGCCAGTAGTGACAGAAACTATGGCTACACCTTC. This sequence joins TRBV19 and TRBJ1-2; perhaps TRBD1 as D (5 bases). V lost 5 bases and J 2 bases, leaving 6 bases between the germline ends. Per the germline V gene, CDR1 is LNHDA and CDR2 is SQIVND (reference sequence). The CDR3 has 12 amino acids. Combining the CDR3 with reference TRBV19 and TRBJ1-2 gives the whole variable domain DGGITQSPKYLFRKEGQNVTLSCEQNLNHDAMYWYRQDPGQGLRLIYYSQIVNDFQKGDIAEGYSVSREKKESFPLTVTSAQKNPTAFYLCASSDRNYGYTFGSGTRLTVV.

V gene TRBV13 combines with J gene TRBJ2-7; TRBD2 is a possible D gene (5 bases). V was cut by 5 bases and J by 6 bases, with 14 bases left in between. This CDR3 contains 13 residues. CDR1 is PRHDT and CDR2 is FYEKMQ in the germline V gene (reference sequence). CDR3 loop: CASSPRLRPEQYF. CDR3 bases: TGTGCCAGCAGCCCGCGACTACGGCCCGAGCAGTACTTC.

V is TRBV20-1 and J is TRBJ2-3, with D hard to call. V was shortened by 7 bases and J by 1 base, with 6 bases between the two germline ends. CDR3 length: 11 residues. Looked up from germline, CDR1 is DFQATT and CDR2 is SNEGSKA (reference sequence). CDR3 region: CSGSGTDTQYF. In nucleotides, the CDR3 is TGCAGTGGGTCGGGCACAGATACGCAGTATTTT.

V and J are TRBV5-1 and TRBJ1-2, with 11 nucleotides matching TRBD1. The ends lost 3 bases at V and 12 bases at J; junction bases unmatched: 4. This CDR3 contains 12 residues. The germline CDR1 and CDR2 sequences are SGHRS and YFSETQ. The chain's CDR3 is CASSSPGQGDTF. The CDR3 DNA sequence: TGCGCCAGCAGCTCTCCGGGACAGGGGGACACCTTC.